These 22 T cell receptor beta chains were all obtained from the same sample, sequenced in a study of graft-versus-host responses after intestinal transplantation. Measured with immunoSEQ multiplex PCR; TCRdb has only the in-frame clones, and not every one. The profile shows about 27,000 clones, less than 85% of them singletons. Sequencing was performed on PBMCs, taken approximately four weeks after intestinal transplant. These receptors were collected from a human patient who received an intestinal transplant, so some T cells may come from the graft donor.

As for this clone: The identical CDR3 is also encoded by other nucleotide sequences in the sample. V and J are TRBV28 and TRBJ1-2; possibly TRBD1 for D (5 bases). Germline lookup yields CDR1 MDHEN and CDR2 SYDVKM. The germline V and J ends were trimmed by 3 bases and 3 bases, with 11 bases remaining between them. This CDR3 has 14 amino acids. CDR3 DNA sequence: TGTGCCAGCAGTTTCCAGGGTCTCCACTATGGCTACACCTTC. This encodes CASSFQGLHYGYTF.

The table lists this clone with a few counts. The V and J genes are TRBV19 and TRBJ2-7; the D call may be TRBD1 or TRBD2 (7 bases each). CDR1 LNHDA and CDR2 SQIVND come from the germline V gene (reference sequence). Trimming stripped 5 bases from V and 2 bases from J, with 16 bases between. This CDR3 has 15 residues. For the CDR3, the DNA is TGTGCCAGTAGTGTGGCGCCAGGGGGGGCCTACGAGCAGTACTTC. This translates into CASSVAPGGAYEQYF. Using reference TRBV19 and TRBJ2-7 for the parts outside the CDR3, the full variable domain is DGGITQSPKYLFRKEGQNVTLSCEQNLNHDAMYWYRQDPGQGLRLIYYSQIVNDFQKGDIAEGYSVSREKKESFPLTVTSAQKNPTAFYLCASSVAPGGAYEQYFGPGTRLTVT.

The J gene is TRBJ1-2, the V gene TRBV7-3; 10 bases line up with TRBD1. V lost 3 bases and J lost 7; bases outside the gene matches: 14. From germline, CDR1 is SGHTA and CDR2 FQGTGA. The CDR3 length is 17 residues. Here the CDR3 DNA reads TGTGCCAGCAGCTTTTCCGCGCTTCCGGGACAGGGGTTTGGCTACACCTTC. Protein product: CASSFSALPGQGFGYTF. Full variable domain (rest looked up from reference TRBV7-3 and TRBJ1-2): GAGVSQTPSNKVTEKGKYVELRCDPISGHTALYWYRQSLGQGPEFLIYFQGTGAADDSGLPNDRFFAVRPEGSVSTLKIQRTERGDSAVYLCASSFSALPGQGFGYTFGSGTRLTVV.

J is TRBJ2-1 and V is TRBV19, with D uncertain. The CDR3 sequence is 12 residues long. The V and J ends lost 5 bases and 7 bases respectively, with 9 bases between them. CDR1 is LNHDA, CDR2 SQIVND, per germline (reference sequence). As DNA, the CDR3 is TGTGCCAGTAGTCGGACGGAGAATGAGCAGTTCTTC. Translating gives CASSRTENEQFF.

The CDR3 loop reads CASSLGLYRRTFTAGTDTQYF. The CDR3 DNA reads as TGCGCCAGCAGCTTGGGACTCTATCGTCGAACCTTCACAGCGGGAACAGATACGCAGTATTTT. The J gene is TRBJ2-3, the V gene TRBV5-1; TRBD2 matches at 7 bases. The junction had 22 bases not matched to a gene; V was cut back by 0 bases and J by 3 bases. The germline V gene encodes CDR1 SGHRS and CDR2 YFSETQ. CDR3 length: 21 residues. The full variable domain, with the rest looked up from reference TRBV5-1 and TRBJ2-3, is KAGVTQTPRYLIKTRGQQVTLSCSPISGHRSVSWYQQTPGQGLQFLFEYFSETQRNKGNFPGRFSGRQFSNSRSEMNVSTLELGDSALYLCASSLGLYRRTFTAGTDTQYFGPGTRLTVL.

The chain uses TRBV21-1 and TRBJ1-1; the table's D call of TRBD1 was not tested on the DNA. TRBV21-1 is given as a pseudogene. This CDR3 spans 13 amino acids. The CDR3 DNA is TGTGCCAGCTCGTGGGACAGGGGTTCTGAAGCTTTCTTT. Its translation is CASSWDRGSEAFF.

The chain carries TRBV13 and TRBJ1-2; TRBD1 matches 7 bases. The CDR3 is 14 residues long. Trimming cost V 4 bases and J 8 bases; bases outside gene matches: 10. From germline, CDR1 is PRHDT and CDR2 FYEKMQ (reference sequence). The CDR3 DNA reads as TGTGCCAGCAGCTCCCCGACAGGGTCAGACGGCTACACCTTC. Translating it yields CASSSPTGSDGYTF. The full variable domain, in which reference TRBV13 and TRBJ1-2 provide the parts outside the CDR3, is AAGVIQSPRHLIKEKRETATLKCYPIPRHDTVYWYQQGPGQDPQFLISFYEKMQSDKGSIPDRFSAQQFSDYHSELNMSSLELGDSALYFCASSSPTGSDGYTFGSGTRLTVV.

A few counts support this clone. CDR3 loop: CASIRRGPYNSPLHF. DNA for the CDR3: TGTGCCAGCATCCGAAGGGGTCCCTATAATTCACCCCTCCACTTT. The chain links TRBV5-4 to TRBJ1-6; D perhaps matches TRBD1 (5 bases). The CDR3 has 15 amino acids. Germline CDR1 and CDR2: SGHNT and YYREEE (reference sequence). Trimming removed 6 bases at V and 2 bases at J, with 12 bases between.

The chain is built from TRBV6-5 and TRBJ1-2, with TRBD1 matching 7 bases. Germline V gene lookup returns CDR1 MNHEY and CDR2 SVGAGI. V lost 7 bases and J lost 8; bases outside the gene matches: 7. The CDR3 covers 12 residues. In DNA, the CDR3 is TGTGCCAGCACTAGGGACAGCCAAGGCTACACCTTC. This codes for CASTRDSQGYTF.

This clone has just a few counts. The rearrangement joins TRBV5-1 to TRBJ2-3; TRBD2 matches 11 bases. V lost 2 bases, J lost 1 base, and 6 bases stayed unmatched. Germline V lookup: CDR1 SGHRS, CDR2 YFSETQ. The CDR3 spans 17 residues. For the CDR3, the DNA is TGCGCCAGCAGCTTTGTTAGCGGGGGGGCCGGCACAGATACGCAGTATTTT. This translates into CASSFVSGGAGTDTQYF.

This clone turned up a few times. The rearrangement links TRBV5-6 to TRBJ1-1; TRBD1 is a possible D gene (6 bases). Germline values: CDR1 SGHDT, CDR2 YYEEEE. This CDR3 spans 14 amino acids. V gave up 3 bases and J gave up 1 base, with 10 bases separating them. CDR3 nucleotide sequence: TGTGCCAGCAGCTGGACAGCGCGGAACACTGAAGCTTTCTTT. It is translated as CASSWTARNTEAFF.

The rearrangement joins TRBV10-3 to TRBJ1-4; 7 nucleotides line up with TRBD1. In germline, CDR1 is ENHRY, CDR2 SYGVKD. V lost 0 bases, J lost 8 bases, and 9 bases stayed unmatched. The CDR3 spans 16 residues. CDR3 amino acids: CAISESGTQGKEKLFF. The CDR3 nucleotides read TGTGCCATCAGTGAGTCGGGCACACAGGGGAAGGAAAAACTGTTTTTT.

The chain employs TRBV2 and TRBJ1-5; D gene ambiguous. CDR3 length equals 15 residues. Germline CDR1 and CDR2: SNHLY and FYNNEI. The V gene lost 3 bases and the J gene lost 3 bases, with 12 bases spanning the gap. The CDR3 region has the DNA TGTGCCAGCAGTGACTTTGGTCAGACCAATCAGCCCCAGCATTTT. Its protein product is CASSDFGQTNQPQHF. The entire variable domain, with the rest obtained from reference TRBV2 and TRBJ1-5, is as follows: EPEVTQTPSHQVTQMGQEVILRCVPISNHLYFYWYRQILGQKVEFLVSFYNNEISEKSEIFDDQFSVERPDGSNFTLKIRSTKLEDSAMYFCASSDFGQTNQPQHFGDGTRLSIL.

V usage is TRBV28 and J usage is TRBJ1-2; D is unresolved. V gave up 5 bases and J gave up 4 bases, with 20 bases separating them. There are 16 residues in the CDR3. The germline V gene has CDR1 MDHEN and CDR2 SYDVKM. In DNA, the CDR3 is TGTGCCAGCAGTACCCGCGGATGGGGTCGGGTCTATGGCTACACCTTC. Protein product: CASSTRGWGRVYGYTF.

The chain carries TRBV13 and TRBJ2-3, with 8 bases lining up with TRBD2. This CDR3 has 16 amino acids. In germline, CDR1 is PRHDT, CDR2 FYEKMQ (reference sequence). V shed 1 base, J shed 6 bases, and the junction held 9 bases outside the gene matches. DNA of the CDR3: TGTGCCAGCAGCTTAGAGGCTAGCCCGGGGGGGGATACGCAGTATTTT. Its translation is CASSLEASPGGDTQYF.

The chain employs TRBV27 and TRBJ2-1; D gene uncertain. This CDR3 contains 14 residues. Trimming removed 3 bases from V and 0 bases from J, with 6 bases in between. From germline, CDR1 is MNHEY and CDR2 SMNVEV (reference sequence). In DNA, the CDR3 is TGTGCCAGCAGTTTGCCCGGCTCCTACAATGAGCAGTTCTTC. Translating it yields CASSLPGSYNEQFF.

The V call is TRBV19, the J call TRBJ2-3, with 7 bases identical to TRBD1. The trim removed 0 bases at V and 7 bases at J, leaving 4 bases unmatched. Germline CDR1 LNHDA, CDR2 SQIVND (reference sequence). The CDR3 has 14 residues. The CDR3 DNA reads TGTGCCAGTAGTATAGAACAGGGGTCGTATACGCAGTATTTT. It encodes CASSIEQGSYTQYF.

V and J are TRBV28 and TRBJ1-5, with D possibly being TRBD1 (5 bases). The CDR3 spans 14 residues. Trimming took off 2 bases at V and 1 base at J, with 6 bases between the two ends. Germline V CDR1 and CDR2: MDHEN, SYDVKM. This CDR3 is CASSLRDSNQPQHF. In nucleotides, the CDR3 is TGTGCCAGCAGTTTACGGGACAGCAATCAGCCCCAGCATTTT.

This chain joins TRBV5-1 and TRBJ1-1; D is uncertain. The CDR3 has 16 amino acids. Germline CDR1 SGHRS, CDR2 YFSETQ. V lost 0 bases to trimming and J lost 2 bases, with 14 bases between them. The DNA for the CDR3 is TGCGCCAGCAGCTTGGAAGTGGTGGCGAGAAACACTGAAGCTTTCTTT. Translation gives CASSLEVVARNTEAFF. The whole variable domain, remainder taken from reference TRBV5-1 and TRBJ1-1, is KAGVTQTPRYLIKTRGQQVTLSCSPISGHRSVSWYQQTPGQGLQFLFEYFSETQRNKGNFPGRFSGRQFSNSRSEMNVSTLELGDSALYLCASSLEVVARNTEAFFGQGTRLTVV.

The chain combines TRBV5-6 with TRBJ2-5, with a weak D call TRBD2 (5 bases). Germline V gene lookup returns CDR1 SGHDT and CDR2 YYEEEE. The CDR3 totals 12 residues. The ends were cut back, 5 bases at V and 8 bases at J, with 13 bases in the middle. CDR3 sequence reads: CASRVPSGTQYF. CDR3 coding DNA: TGTGCCAGCAGGGTCCCATCGGGAACCCAGTACTTC. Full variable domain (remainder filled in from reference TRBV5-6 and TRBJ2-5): DAGVTQSPTHLIKTRGQQVTLRCSPKSGHDTVSWYQQALGQGPQFIFQYYEEEERQRGNFPDRFSGHQFPNYSSELNVNALLLGDSALYLCASRVPSGTQYFGPGTRLLVL.

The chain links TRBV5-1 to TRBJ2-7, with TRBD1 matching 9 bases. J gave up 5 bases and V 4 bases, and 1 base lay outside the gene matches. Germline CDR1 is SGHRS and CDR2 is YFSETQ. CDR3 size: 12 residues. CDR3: CASSTGGDEQYF. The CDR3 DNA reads TGCGCCAGCAGCACAGGGGGCGACGAGCAGTACTTC.

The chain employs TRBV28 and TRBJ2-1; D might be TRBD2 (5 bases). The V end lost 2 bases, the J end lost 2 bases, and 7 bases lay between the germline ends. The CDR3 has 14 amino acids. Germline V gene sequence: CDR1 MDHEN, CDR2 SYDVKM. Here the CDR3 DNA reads TGTGCCAGCAGTTTAGAGGGAACCTACAATGAGCAGTTCTTC. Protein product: CASSLEGTYNEQFF.